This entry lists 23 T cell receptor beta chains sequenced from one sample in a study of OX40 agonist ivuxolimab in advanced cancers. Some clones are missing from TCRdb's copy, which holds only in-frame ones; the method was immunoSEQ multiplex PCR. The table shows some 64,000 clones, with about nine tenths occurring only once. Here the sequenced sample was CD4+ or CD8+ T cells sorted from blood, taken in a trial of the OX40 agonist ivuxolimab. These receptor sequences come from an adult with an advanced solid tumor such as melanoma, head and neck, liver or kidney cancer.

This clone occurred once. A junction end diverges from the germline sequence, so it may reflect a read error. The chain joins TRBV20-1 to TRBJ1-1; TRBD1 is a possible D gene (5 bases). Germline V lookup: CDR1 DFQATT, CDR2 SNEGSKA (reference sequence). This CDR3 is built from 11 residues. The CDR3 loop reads CSGMGGSLSVF. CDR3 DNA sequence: TGCAGTGGAATGGGGGGAAGCCTCTCGGTTTTT.

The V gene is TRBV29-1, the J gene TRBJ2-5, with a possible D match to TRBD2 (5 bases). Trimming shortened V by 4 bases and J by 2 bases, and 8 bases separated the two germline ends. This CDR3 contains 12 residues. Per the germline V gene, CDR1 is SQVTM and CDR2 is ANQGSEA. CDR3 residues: CSVGGGQETQYF. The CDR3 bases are TGCAGCGTTGGAGGAGGACAAGAGACCCAGTACTTC.

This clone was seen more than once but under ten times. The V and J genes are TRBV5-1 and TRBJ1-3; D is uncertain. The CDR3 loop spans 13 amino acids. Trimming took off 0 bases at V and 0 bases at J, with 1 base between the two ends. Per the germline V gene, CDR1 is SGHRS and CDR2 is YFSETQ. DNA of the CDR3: TGCGCCAGCAGCTTGGACTCTGGAAACACCATATATTTT. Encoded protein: CASSLDSGNTIYF.

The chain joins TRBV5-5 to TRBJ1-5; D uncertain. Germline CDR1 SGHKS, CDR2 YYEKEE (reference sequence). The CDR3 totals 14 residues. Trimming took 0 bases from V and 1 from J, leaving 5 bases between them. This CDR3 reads CASSLAWSNQPQHF. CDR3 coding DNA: TGTGCCAGCAGCTTGGCTTGGAGCAATCAGCCCCAGCATTTT.

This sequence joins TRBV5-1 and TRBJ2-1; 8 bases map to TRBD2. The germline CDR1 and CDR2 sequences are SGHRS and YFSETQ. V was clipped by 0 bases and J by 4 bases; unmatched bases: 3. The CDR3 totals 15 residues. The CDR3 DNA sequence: TGCGCCAGCAGCTTGGCGGGAGGGAAATACAATGAGCAGTTCTTC. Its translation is CASSLAGGKYNEQFF.

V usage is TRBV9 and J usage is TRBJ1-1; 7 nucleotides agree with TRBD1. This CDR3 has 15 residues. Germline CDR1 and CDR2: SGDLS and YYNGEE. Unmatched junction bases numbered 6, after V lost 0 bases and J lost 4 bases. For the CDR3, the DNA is TGTGCCAGCAGCGTAGCTGACAGGGTAGGCACTGAAGCTTTCTTT. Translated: CASSVADRVGTEAFF.

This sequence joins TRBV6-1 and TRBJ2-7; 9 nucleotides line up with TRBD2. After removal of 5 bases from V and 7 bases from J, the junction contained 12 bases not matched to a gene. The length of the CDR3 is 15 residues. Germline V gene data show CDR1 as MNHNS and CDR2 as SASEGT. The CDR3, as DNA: TGTGCCAGCAGTAGAGTCGCGGGAGGGCGGGGAGAGCAGTACTTC. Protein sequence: CASSRVAGGRGEQYF.

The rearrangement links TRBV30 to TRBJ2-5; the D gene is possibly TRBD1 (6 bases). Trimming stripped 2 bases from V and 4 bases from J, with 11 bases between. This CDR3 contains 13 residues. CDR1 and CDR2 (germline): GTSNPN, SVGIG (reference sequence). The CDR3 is CAWSQGQGETQYF. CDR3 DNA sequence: TGTGCCTGGAGTCAGGGGCAGGGAGAGACCCAGTACTTC.

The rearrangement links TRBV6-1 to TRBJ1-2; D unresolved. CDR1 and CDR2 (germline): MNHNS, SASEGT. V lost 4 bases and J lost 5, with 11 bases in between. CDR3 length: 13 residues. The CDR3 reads CASSVPGGYGYTF. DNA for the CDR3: TGTGCCAGCAGTGTCCCAGGAGGGTATGGCTACACCTTC.

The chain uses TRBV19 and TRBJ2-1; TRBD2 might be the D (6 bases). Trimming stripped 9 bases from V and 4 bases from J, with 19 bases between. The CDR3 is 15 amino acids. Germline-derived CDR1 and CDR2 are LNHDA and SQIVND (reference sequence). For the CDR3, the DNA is TGTGCCAGCCAAGCGGGTAGGGCGAATTACAATGAGCAGTTCTTC. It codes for CASQAGRANYNEQFF. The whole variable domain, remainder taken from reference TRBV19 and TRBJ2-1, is DGGITQSPKYLFRKEGQNVTLSCEQNLNHDAMYWYRQDPGQGLRLIYYSQIVNDFQKGDIAEGYSVSREKKESFPLTVTSAQKNPTAFYLCASQAGRANYNEQFFGPGTRLTVL.

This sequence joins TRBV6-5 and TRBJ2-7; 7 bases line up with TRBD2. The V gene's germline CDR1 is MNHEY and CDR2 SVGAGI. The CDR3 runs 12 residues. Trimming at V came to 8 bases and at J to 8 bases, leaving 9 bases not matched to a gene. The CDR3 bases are TGTGCCAGCTGGGGGGAGGGTGTCAAGCAGTACTTC. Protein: CASWGEGVKQYF.

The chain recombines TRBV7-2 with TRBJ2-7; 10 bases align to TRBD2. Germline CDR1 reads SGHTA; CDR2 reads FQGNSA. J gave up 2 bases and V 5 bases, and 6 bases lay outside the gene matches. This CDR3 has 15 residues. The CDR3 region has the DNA TGTGCCAGCAGCCCAAGCGGGGGGGCGGCCTACGAGCAGTACTTC. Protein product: CASSPSGGAAYEQYF. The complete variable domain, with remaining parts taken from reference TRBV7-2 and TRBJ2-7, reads GAGVSQSPSNKVTEKGKDVELRCDPISGHTALYWYRQSLGQGLEFLIYFQGNSAPDKSGLPSDRFSAERTGGSVSTLTIQRTQQEDSAVYLCASSPSGGAAYEQYFGPGTRLTVT.

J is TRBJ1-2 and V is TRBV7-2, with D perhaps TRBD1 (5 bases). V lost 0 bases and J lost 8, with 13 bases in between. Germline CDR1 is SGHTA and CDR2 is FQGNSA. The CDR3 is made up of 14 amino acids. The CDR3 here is CASSLASAEGGYTF. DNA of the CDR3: TGTGCCAGCAGCTTAGCCTCGGCAGAGGGGGGCTACACCTTC.

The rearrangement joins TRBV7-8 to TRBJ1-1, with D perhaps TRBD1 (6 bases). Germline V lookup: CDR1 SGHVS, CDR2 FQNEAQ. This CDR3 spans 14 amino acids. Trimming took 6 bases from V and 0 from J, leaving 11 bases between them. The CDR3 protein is CASSSGQMNTEAFF. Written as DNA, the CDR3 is TGTGCCAGCAGTTCCGGACAGATGAACACTGAAGCTTTCTTT.

CDR3 nucleotide sequence: TGTGCCAGCAGTCGGGGGGGCCTTTTCAATCAGCCCCAGCATTTT. It codes for CASSRGGLFNQPQHF. The V call is TRBV28, the J call TRBJ1-5, with D possibly TRBD1 on 6 matching bases. Germline V lookup: CDR1 MDHEN, CDR2 SYDVKM. V lost 5 bases, J lost 3 bases, and 14 bases lay in between. CDR3 length: 15 residues.

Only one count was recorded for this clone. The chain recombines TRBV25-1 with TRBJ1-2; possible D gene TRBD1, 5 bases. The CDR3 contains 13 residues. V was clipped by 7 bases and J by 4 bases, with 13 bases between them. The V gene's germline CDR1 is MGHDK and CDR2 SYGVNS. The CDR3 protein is CASTFSGAYGYTF. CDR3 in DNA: TGTGCCAGCACGTTTAGTGGGGCCTATGGCTACACCTTC.

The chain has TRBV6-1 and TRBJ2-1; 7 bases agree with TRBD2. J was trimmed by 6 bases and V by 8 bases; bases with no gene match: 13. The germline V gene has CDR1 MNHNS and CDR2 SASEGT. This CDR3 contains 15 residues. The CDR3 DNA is TGTGCCAGCTTCGAGTTAGCGGGCCTTCCCAATGAGCAGTTCTTC. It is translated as CASFELAGLPNEQFF.

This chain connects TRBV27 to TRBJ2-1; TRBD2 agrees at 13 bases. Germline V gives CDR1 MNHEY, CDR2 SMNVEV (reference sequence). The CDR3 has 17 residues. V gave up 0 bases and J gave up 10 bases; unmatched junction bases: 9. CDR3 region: CASSLSVGTSGTGEQFF. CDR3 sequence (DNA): TGTGCCAGCAGTTTATCTGTAGGGACTAGCGGGACCGGAGAGCAGTTCTTC.

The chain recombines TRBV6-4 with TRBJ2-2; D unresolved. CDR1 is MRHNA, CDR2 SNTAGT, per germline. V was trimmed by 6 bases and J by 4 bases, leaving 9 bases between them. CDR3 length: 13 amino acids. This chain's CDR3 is CASRESSTGELFF. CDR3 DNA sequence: TGTGCCAGCAGGGAAAGCTCCACCGGGGAGCTGTTTTTT.

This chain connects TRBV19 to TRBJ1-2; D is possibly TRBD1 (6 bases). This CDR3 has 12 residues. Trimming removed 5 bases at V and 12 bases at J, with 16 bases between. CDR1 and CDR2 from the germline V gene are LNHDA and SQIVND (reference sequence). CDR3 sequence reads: CASSYRRGANTF. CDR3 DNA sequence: TGTGCCAGTAGTTATCGACGGGGGGCCAACACCTTC.

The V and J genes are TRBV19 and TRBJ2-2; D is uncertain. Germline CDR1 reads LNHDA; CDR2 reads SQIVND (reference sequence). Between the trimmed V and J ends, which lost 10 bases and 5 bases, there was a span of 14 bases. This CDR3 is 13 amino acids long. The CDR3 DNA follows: TGTGCCACCTCGGGCATGGGGACCGGGGAGCTGTTTTTT. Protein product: CATSGMGTGELFF.

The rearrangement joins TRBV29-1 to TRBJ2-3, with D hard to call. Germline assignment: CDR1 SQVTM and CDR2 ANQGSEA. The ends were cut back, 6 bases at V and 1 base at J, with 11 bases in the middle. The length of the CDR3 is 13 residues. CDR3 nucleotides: TGCAGCGTCGCCGGTTTCCGCACAGATACGCAGTATTTT. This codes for CSVAGFRTDTQYF.

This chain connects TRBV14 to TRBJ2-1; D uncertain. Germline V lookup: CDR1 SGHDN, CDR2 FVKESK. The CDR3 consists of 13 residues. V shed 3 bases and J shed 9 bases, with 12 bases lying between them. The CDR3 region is CASSHNVDGEQFF. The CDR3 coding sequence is TGTGCCAGCAGCCATAACGTCGATGGTGAGCAGTTCTTC.